This TCR beta chain originates from a study of glioma-infiltrating T cells after dendritic cell vaccination. Study information: Dendritic cells derived from monocytes and pulsed with autologous tumor lysate formed the vaccine.

The data were produced by immunoSEQ multiplex PCR, yet TCRdb's version contains in-frame clones alone and is incomplete. The sample lists roughly 47,000 clones; over 75% were seen once. As concerns this clone: The target antigen is unknown.

Trimming shortened V by 7 bases and J by 8 bases, and 17 bases separated the two germline ends. This CDR3 contains 12 residues. CDR1 is SQVTM and CDR2 is ANQGSEA in the germline V gene. Blood PBMC samples: pre-vaccination, two weeks post third vaccination, and at tumor progression. General observations from the study: Complete blood and tumor specimen sets were limited to few patients.

Sequenced here: blood, sampled before dendritic cell vaccination. This sequence joins TRBV29-1 and TRBJ1-1; D gene unclear. The receptor was derived from a human donor with glioblastoma. The CDR3 loop reads CSAIGDVGEAFF. DNA for the CDR3: TGCAGCGCCATCGGGGATGTAGGGGAAGCTTTCTTT.